The present TCR beta chain was sequenced within a study of T cells in lung cancer brain metastases. The study's findings and limits: Brain metastases had fewer unique productive clones than primaries (median around 1,500 versus 4,400). Preoperative corticosteroid effects on brain metastasis T cell infiltration were not controlled.

Some clones are missing from TCRdb's copy, which holds only in-frame ones; the method was immunoSEQ multiplex PCR. This sample carries more than 750 clones, approximately 85% of them seen once, and the ten largest clones take around 10%. The CDR3 sequence is 15 residues long. Trimming cost V 4 bases and J 0 bases, with 11 bases left between them. With respect to this clone: The target antigen is unknown.

Patients had either synchronous oligometastatic disease or delayed solitary brain metastasis recurrence. This clonotype was sampled from a man aged 65-85 years with non-small cell lung cancer that had spread to the brain. The material sequenced was tumor tissue from a brain metastasis. The chain couples TRBV7-1 to TRBJ2-3; D is unresolved. TRBV7-1 is treated as an ORF (open reading frame) with a function not yet certain. The DNA of the CDR3 is TGTGCCAGCAGCTTAGGAATACAGAGCACAGATACGCAGTATTTT. Residues: CASSLGIQSTDTQYF.